This T cell receptor beta chain was observed in a study of T cell repertoires in cytomegalovirus infection. On the study more broadly: Evidence of both CMV infection and a matching HLA type came from public TCR beta signatures.

In TCRdb, the reads were re-called with MiXCR into one record per CDR3 protein. The sample lists roughly 100,000 distinct CDR3 sequences; about 17% were seen once. This clonotype was counted between two and nine times. The specimen was PBMCs. The clonotype was recovered from a human donor in good health (CMV status not recorded). Some clones in this sample may be carry-over from other donors' samples.

CDR3 loop: CASSLDGGRTNYGYTF. DNA for the CDR3: TGTGCCAGCAGCTTGGACGGGGGCAGGACTAACTATGGCTACACCTTC. V usage is TRBV5-4 and J usage is TRBJ1-2, with a weak D call TRBD1 (6 bases). The germline V gene has CDR1 SGHNT and CDR2 YYREEE (reference sequence). The V gene lost 0 bases and the J gene lost 0 bases, with 12 bases spanning the gap. This CDR3 has 16 amino acids.